Shown below are 17 T cell receptor beta chains from a single sample sequenced in a study of regulatory T cells in long-lasting Graves disease. Time point meaning: persistent/refractory GD, antithyroid drugs over 5 years with positive TRAb. With RNA extracted from PBMCs as input, the TCR library was made. Arm-PCR of CDR3 regions and iRepertoire HTBI primers were the basis on which TCR beta libraries were built. MiXCR, applied by TCRdb to the multiplex PCR reads, yields one record per CDR3 protein. The sample has 300,000 to 350,000 distinct CDR3 sequences; about 20% are singletons. Source: peripheral blood mononuclear cells (PBMCs), taken when the disease was refractory, from a patient treated with antithyroid drugs. The receptors shown here come from a female donor with Graves disease.

In this sample, this clonotype turned up many times. The rearrangement joins TRBV12-3 or TRBV12-4 to TRBJ1-2, with no clear D. The CDR3 length is 12 residues. The V gene lost 5 bases and the J gene lost 7 bases, with 11 bases spanning the gap. DNA of the CDR3: TGTGCCAGCAGTACCTGGACGGGTGGCTACACCTTC. Protein: CASSTWTGGYTF.

This clonotype appeared a single time. The chain has TRBV13 and TRBJ1-2; 7 positions match TRBD1. The CDR3 runs 16 residues. The V and J ends lost 5 bases and 8 bases, in that order; junction bases with no gene match: 17. Germline V gives CDR1 PRHDT, CDR2 FYEKMQ (reference sequence). CDR3 DNA: TGTGCCAGCAGCGGAGGCAGGGGTCGACAGGGAGACGGCTACACCTTC. As protein: CASSGGRGRQGDGYTF.

The J gene is TRBJ1-1, the V gene TRBV10-3; D remains ambiguous. The V end was cut by 4 bases, the J end by 1 base, with 10 bases between. CDR3 size: 14 residues. Germline V gene lookup returns CDR1 ENHRY and CDR2 SYGVKD. Written as DNA, the CDR3 is TGTGCCATCAGTGTTGGGGAGGGGAACACTGAAGCTTTCTTT. This gives the protein CAISVGEGNTEAFF.

This clonotype was detected many times. The V call is TRBV6-1, the J call TRBJ2-1; no firm D call. CDR1 is MNHNS and CDR2 is SASEGT in the germline V gene. The V end was cut by 4 bases, the J end by 0 bases, with 13 bases between. The CDR3 loop spans 16 amino acids. CDR3 loop: CASSVHTFSSYNEQFF. The DNA of the CDR3 is TGTGCCAGCAGTGTCCATACGTTCAGCTCCTACAATGAGCAGTTCTTC.

This clonotype turned up a few times. J is TRBJ2-5 and V is TRBV20-1, with 7 bases lining up with TRBD1. From germline, CDR1 is DFQATT and CDR2 SNEGSKA (reference sequence). The CDR3 loop spans 17 amino acids. V was pared by 5 bases and J by 1 base, with 16 bases of the junction left unmatched. CDR3 in amino acids: CSAQRTGASLPQETQYF. The DNA for the CDR3 is TGCAGTGCTCAGAGAACAGGGGCCAGCCTCCCCCAAGAGACCCAGTACTTC.

This clonotype was detected many times. The genes are TRBV12-5 and TRBJ1-2; D is unclear. Trimming pared 1 base from V and 2 bases from J, leaving 8 bases between. The V gene's germline CDR1 is LGHNT and CDR2 FRNRAP. This CDR3 is 14 amino acids long. In nucleotides, the CDR3 is TGTGCTAGTGGTTTGGACACACCGAACTATGGCTACACCTTC. Residues: CASGLDTPNYGYTF.

This clonotype has just a few counts. CDR3 sequence: CASSSPRWYTNEQFF. The CDR3 nucleotides read TGTGCCAGCAGTTCCCCCCGATGGTACACCAATGAGCAGTTCTTC. This chain uses TRBV12-3 or TRBV12-4 with TRBJ2-1; D unclear. The CDR3 covers 15 residues. V was cut by 4 bases and J by 6 bases, with 16 bases left in between.

Ten or more counts support this clonotype. This chain connects TRBV7-2 to TRBJ2-7; 7 bases map to TRBD2. J gave up 2 bases and V 5 bases, and 9 bases lay outside the gene matches. CDR1 is SGHTA, CDR2 FQGNSA, per germline. This CDR3 contains 15 residues. Here the CDR3 DNA reads TGTGCCAGCAGCCATGGGCCTAGCGGAACCTACGAGCAGTACTTC. This sequence encodes CASSHGPSGTYEQYF. The full variable domain, its missing parts supplied by reference TRBV7-2 and TRBJ2-7, is GAGVSQSPSNKVTEKGKDVELRCDPISGHTALYWYRQSLGQGLEFLIYFQGNSAPDKSGLPSDRFSAERTGGSVSTLTIQRTQQEDSAVYLCASSHGPSGTYEQYFGPGTRLTVT.

This clonotype was detected many times. The genes are TRBV7-2 and TRBJ2-2, with D maybe TRBD2 (6 bases). Germline V gene data show CDR1 as SGHTA and CDR2 as FQGNSA. V was clipped by 4 bases and J by 3 bases, with 21 bases between them. CDR3 length: 18 residues. The CDR3 nucleotides read TGTGCCAGCAGCTCATCAAAATTAGCGGCCGTTGACACCGGGGAGCTGTTTTTT. This sequence encodes CASSSSKLAAVDTGELFF.

The chain has TRBV11-3 and TRBJ2-2; D is ambiguous. The CDR3 is made up of 14 amino acids. Trimming removed 5 bases from V and 7 bases from J, with 14 bases in between. CDR1 and CDR2 (germline): SGHNT, YENEEA. Here the CDR3 DNA reads TGTGCCAGCAGCCATAGGACCGGGCACGGGGAGCTGTTTTTT. This codes for CASSHRTGHGELFF.

About this clonotype: A much larger clone lies one base from this, so it may be a read error. The V call is TRBV7-2, the J call TRBJ2-2; TRBD1 or TRBD2 may be the D gene (6 bases each). From germline, CDR1 is SGHTA and CDR2 FQGNSA. Trimming stripped 3 bases from V and 1 base from J, with 9 bases between. The CDR3 extends over 15 amino acids. This chain's CDR3 is CASSFGGGNTGELFF. The CDR3 nucleotides are TGTGCCAGCAGCTTCGGAGGGGGGAACACCGGGGAGCTGTTTTTT.

The CDR3 region has the DNA TGTGCCTGGAGTAGGCGCAGATCAGGGAGCACTGAAGCTTTCTTT. It yields the protein CAWSRRRSGSTEAFF. The V and J genes are TRBV30 and TRBJ1-1; possibly TRBD1 for D (5 bases). Looked up from germline, CDR1 is GTSNPN and CDR2 is SVGIG (reference sequence). V shed 2 bases and J shed 4 bases, with 17 bases lying between them. The CDR3 is 15 residues long.

This clonotype was detected many times. The chain uses TRBV7-9 and TRBJ2-7, with TRBD1 identical over 8 bases. V was clipped by 5 bases and J by 3 bases; unmatched bases: 3. Germline assignment: CDR1 SEHNR and CDR2 FQNEAQ (reference sequence). The CDR3 spans 13 residues. CDR3 sequence reads: CASSQTGGYEQYF. DNA for the CDR3: TGTGCCAGCAGCCAAACAGGGGGCTACGAGCAGTACTTC.

This clonotype was detected many times. This chain uses TRBV5-1 with TRBJ2-5; tentatively, D is TRBD1 or TRBD2 (5 bases each). V lost 0 bases to trimming and J lost 0 bases, with 6 bases between them. Germline CDR1 reads SGHRS; CDR2 reads YFSETQ. The CDR3 totals 14 residues. The CDR3 sequence is CASSLGGNQETQYF. In nucleotides, the CDR3 is TGCGCCAGCAGCTTGGGGGGGAACCAAGAGACCCAGTACTTC.

This clonotype was seen ten or more times. This chain links TRBV10-3 with TRBJ1-2, with D maybe TRBD1 (6 bases). V lost 0 bases to trimming and J lost 4 bases, with 12 bases between them. The germline CDR1 and CDR2 sequences are ENHRY and SYGVKD. This CDR3 spans 15 amino acids. The CDR3 loop reads CAISESGGQIYGYTF. DNA of the CDR3: TGTGCCATCAGTGAGTCCGGTGGACAGATCTATGGCTACACCTTC.

This clonotype appeared many times. The chain is built from TRBV28 and TRBJ1-1; D remains ambiguous. The CDR3 extends over 15 amino acids. In germline, CDR1 is MDHEN, CDR2 SYDVKM. V was clipped by 3 bases and J by 2 bases, with 13 bases between them. CDR3 amino acids: CASSLGSLGNTEAFF. CDR3 bases: TGTGCCAGCAGTTTGGGCAGCCTGGGAAACACTGAAGCTTTCTTT. The whole variable domain, filled in from reference TRBV28 and TRBJ1-1, reads DVKVTQSSRYLVKRTGEKVFLECVQDMDHENMFWYRQDPGLGLRLIYFSYDVKMKEKGDIPEGYSVSREKKERFSLILESASTNQTSMYLCASSLGSLGNTEAFFGQGTRLTVV.

The CDR3 sequence: CSARGLAANTGELFF. The DNA of the CDR3 is TGCAGTGCTAGAGGACTAGCGGCGAACACCGGGGAGCTGTTTTTT. The chain recombines TRBV20-1 with TRBJ2-2; 9 bases are shared with TRBD2. CDR1 and CDR2 from the germline V gene are DFQATT and SNEGSKA (reference sequence). This CDR3 contains 15 residues. V lost 1 base, J lost 0 bases, and 0 bases stayed unmatched.